The 28 T cell receptor beta chains given below trace back to one sample, sequenced in a study of T cell repertoires in cytomegalovirus infection. TCRdb analysed the reads with MiXCR anew, one entry per CDR3 protein. The sample consists of some 940,000 distinct CDR3 sequences, roughly 30% of them appearing once. Which antigens these TCRs recognize remains unknown. Here the sequenced sample was cultured CD8+ T cells from PBMCs, taken from culture after CMV antigen stimulation. The origin of the receptors is a human donor in good health (CMV status not recorded). Some clones in this sample may be carry-over from other donors' samples.

This chain joins TRBV27 and TRBJ2-6; tentative D call: TRBD1 (5 bases). Germline V gene data show CDR1 as MNHEY and CDR2 as SMNVEV (reference sequence). This CDR3 has 19 residues. Trimming shortened V by 2 bases and J by 0 bases, and 17 bases separated the two germline ends. CDR3 DNA: TGTGCCAGCAGTTTAAACAGGCCACGATACAGCTCTGGGGCCAACGTCCTGACTTTC. This encodes CASSLNRPRYSSGANVLTF.

Relative to its sample, this clonotype is medium-sized. The J gene is TRBJ2-1, the V gene TRBV7-2; D not certain. The CDR3 totals 13 residues. Trimming cost V 2 bases and J 6 bases, with 8 bases left between them. Germline loops: CDR1 SGHTA, CDR2 FQGNSA. In nucleotides, the CDR3 is TGTGCCAGCAGCTTATATGGGCCCAATGAGCAGTTCTTC. As protein: CASSLYGPNEQFF. Full variable domain (outside the CDR3, taken from reference TRBV7-2 and TRBJ2-1): GAGVSQSPSNKVTEKGKDVELRCDPISGHTALYWYRQSLGQGLEFLIYFQGNSAPDKSGLPSDRFSAERTGGSVSTLTIQRTQQEDSAVYLCASSLYGPNEQFFGPGTRLTVL.

The chain joins TRBV4-1 to TRBJ1-5; TRBD1 agrees at 10 bases. The J call may be faulty, since TRBJ2-3 better matches the DNA end. Germline V gene sequence: CDR1 MGHRA, CDR2 YSYEKL. CDR3 length equals 16 residues. The CDR3 sequence is CASSLIGTGVNQPQYF. The CDR3 DNA sequence: TGCGCCAGCAGCCTTATCGGGACAGGGGTCAATCAGCCCCAGTATTTT.

This clonotype was seen many times. The CDR3 nucleotides are TGTGCCAGCAGCATTGACACAAACTATGGCTACACCTTC. Translating gives CASSIDTNYGYTF. This chain links TRBV7-2 with TRBJ1-2; no definite D call. The CDR3 contains 13 residues. V shed 5 bases and J shed 2 bases, with 9 bases lying between them. CDR1 and CDR2 from the germline V gene are SGHTA and FQGNSA.

This clonotype has a count of ten or more. The V gene is TRBV12-3 or TRBV12-4, the J gene TRBJ1-2; D call uncertain. The CDR3 covers 12 residues. Deletions cut 6 bases from V and 4 bases from J, with 9 bases between. CDR3 in amino acids: CASSPGSYGYTF. CDR3 DNA sequence: TGTGCCAGCAGCCCGGGATCCTATGGCTACACCTTC.

This clonotype was recorded at least ten times. The V and J genes are TRBV7-2 and TRBJ2-2, with TRBD1 identical over 7 bases. CDR3 length: 17 residues. The trim removed 1 base at V and 3 bases at J, leaving 8 bases unmatched. Per the germline V gene, CDR1 is SGHTA and CDR2 is FQGNSA. The CDR3 coding sequence is TGTGCCAGCAGCTTAGGGGTGACAGGGTTCTACACCGGGGAGCTGTTTTTT. It encodes CASSLGVTGFYTGELFF.

This chain joins TRBV20-1 and TRBJ2-1, with TRBD2 identical over 10 bases. V lost 6 bases to trimming and J lost 0 bases; unmatched junction nucleotides: 5. The CDR3 contains 15 residues. Germline V CDR1 and CDR2: DFQATT, SNEGSKA (reference sequence). CDR3 in DNA: TGCAGTGCCCAGCGGGGGGGGAGCTCCTACAATGAGCAGTTCTTC. Encoded protein: CSAQRGGSSYNEQFF.

This clonotype was counted between two and nine times. V gene TRBV27 combines with J gene TRBJ2-2; tentatively, D is TRBD1 (6 bases). Germline CDR1 reads MNHEY; CDR2 reads SMNVEV (reference sequence). The CDR3 is 16 residues long. The ends were cut back, 6 bases at V and 6 bases at J, with 20 bases in the middle. The CDR3 DNA is TGTGCCAGCAGCGATCCAAGGACAGTGAGGTCCGGGGAGCTGTTTTTT. Its translation is CASSDPRTVRSGELFF.

The chain has TRBV10-3 and TRBJ2-1; D remains ambiguous. V lost 3 bases and J lost 0, with 9 bases in between. The CDR3 has 15 residues. Per germline, CDR1 ENHRY and CDR2 SYGVKD. CDR3 protein: CAISEKSTSYNEQFF. For the CDR3, the DNA is TGTGCCATCAGTGAAAAGTCAACCTCCTACAATGAGCAGTTCTTC.

The V and J genes are TRBV29-1 and TRBJ2-3, with TRBD2 matching over 15 bases. The germline V gene encodes CDR1 SQVTM and CDR2 ANQGSEA. The V and J ends lost 3 bases and 4 bases, in that order; junction bases with no gene match: 2. The CDR3 extends over 15 amino acids. The CDR3, as DNA: TGCAGCGTTGATGGACTAGCGGGGGGGGCAGATACGCAGTATTTT. Its protein product is CSVDGLAGGADTQYF.

The V and J genes are TRBV5-8 and TRBJ1-5, with D tentatively TRBD1 (6 bases). This CDR3 is built from 14 residues. Germline-derived CDR1 and CDR2 are SGHTS and YDEGEE. V was trimmed by 4 bases and J by 5 bases, leaving 13 bases between them. In DNA, the CDR3 is TGTGCCAGCAGCACCAGACAGGTAGATCAGCCCCAGCATTTT. Translating it yields CASSTRQVDQPQHF.

This chain joins TRBV6-2 or TRBV6-3 and TRBJ2-3; D is unclear. V dropped 2 bases and J dropped 3 bases, with 6 bases sitting between them. The CDR3 spans 13 residues. Germline CDR1 is MNHEY and CDR2 is SVGEGT. CDR3 sequence reads: CASSYTQTDTQYF. The CDR3 bases are TGTGCCAGCAGTTACACCCAGACAGATACGCAGTATTTT.

V is TRBV7-9 and J is TRBJ1-1, with D possibly being TRBD1 (5 bases). Deletions cut 0 bases from V and 11 bases from J, with 16 bases between. The length of the CDR3 is 14 residues. Germline CDR1 and CDR2: SEHNR and FQNEAQ (reference sequence). Here the CDR3 DNA reads TGTGCCAGCAGCTTAGCCATTTGGGGGGGGTTGGCTTTCTTT. Protein sequence: CASSLAIWGGLAFF.

Many counts were recorded for this clonotype. V usage is TRBV7-6 and J usage is TRBJ2-3; no firm D call. V dropped 5 bases and J dropped 1 base, with 16 bases sitting between them. Germline V gene sequence: CDR1 SGHVS, CDR2 FNYEAQ. CDR3 length equals 16 residues. CDR3 residues: CASSRNLGDRTDTQYF. CDR3 in DNA: TGTGCCAGCAGCCGGAACTTGGGTGACCGCACAGATACGCAGTATTTT.

V usage is TRBV6-5 and J usage is TRBJ2-2; 7 nucleotides align to TRBD1. The CDR3 is 15 residues long. Looked up from germline, CDR1 is MNHEY and CDR2 is SVGAGI. J lost 1 base, V lost 2 bases, and 1 base had no gene match. The CDR3 reads CASSYGQVNTGELFF. Written as DNA, the CDR3 is TGTGCCAGCAGTTACGGACAGGTGAACACCGGGGAGCTGTTTTTT.

This clonotype appeared many times. The chain uses TRBV7-2 and TRBJ2-5; 7 bases map to TRBD1. From germline, CDR1 is SGHTA and CDR2 FQGNSA. Trimming cost V 6 bases and J 1 base; bases outside gene matches: 11. The CDR3 length is 16 residues. CDR3 nucleotide sequence: TGTGCCAGCAGACCGTTCGACAGGGACCTCCAAGAGACCCAGTACTTC. Amino acid sequence: CASRPFDRDLQETQYF.

The chain employs TRBV15 and TRBJ2-1; 8 bases line up with TRBD1. The junction had 12 bases not matched to a gene; V was cut back by 0 bases and J by 2 bases. Per germline, CDR1 LNHNV and CDR2 YYDKDF (reference sequence). This CDR3 region has 19 residues. DNA for the CDR3: TGTGCCACCAGCAGAGATAACAGGGGGGCACCTTATACCTACAATGAGCAGTTCTTC. Protein: CATSRDNRGAPYTYNEQFF.

V gene TRBV20-1 combines with J gene TRBJ2-1, with TRBD1 matching 9 bases. CDR3 length equals 13 residues. Trimming cost V 5 bases and J 5 bases; bases outside gene matches: 4. The germline CDR1 and CDR2 sequences are DFQATT and SNEGSKA (reference sequence). Here the CDR3 reads CSAPGQGDNEQFF. Here the CDR3 DNA reads TGCAGTGCTCCGGGACAGGGCGACAATGAGCAGTTCTTC.

This clonotype was observed at least ten times. The chain employs TRBV12-3 or TRBV12-4 and TRBJ2-1; maybe TRBD1 (6 bases). V was trimmed by 5 bases and J by 7 bases, leaving 15 bases between them. This CDR3 is 14 amino acids long. The DNA of the CDR3 is TGTGCCAGCAGTGAACAGGGTTCTAGGAATGAGCAGTTCTTC. As protein: CASSEQGSRNEQFF.

On this clonotype: One end of the junction does not line up with germline, which may come from a read error. This sequence joins TRBV15 and TRBJ2-5; D remains unclear. CDR3 size: 15 residues. The germline V gene encodes CDR1 LNHNV and CDR2 YYDKDF (reference sequence). The chain's CDR3 is CATSRVPNSQETQYF. The CDR3 DNA reads as TGTGCCACCAGCAGAGTCCCGAACAGCCAAGAGACTCAGTACTTC.

This clonotype came up many times. V and J are TRBV7-2 and TRBJ2-3; 10 nucleotides match TRBD2. CDR3 length: 15 residues. Germline CDR1 reads SGHTA; CDR2 reads FQGNSA. V trimming: 6 bases; J trimming: 4 bases; junction bases outside the gene matches: 7. Here the CDR3 reads CASSLSGGAADTQYF. CDR3 bases: TGTGCCAGCAGTTTAAGCGGGGGGGCTGCAGATACGCAGTATTTT. The full variable domain, completed using reference TRBV7-2 and TRBJ2-3, is GAGVSQSPSNKVTEKGKDVELRCDPISGHTALYWYRQSLGQGLEFLIYFQGNSAPDKSGLPSDRFSAERTGGSVSTLTIQRTQQEDSAVYLCASSLSGGAADTQYFGPGTRLTVL.

The chain links TRBV4-1 to TRBJ2-7; 7 nucleotides agree with TRBD1. The germline V gene has CDR1 MGHRA and CDR2 YSYEKL. The CDR3 extends over 15 amino acids. Unmatched junction bases numbered 13, after V lost 5 bases and J lost 6 bases. The CDR3 reads CASSRNTGTALEQYF. CDR3 DNA sequence: TGCGCCAGCAGCAGAAATACCGGGACAGCACTCGAGCAGTACTTC.

This clonotype has a handful of counts. One junction end disagrees with the germline gene, perhaps due to a read error. This rearrangement joins TRBV4-1 to TRBJ2-4; D is possibly TRBD1 (6 bases). Looked up from germline, CDR1 is MGHRA and CDR2 is YSYEKL. This CDR3 has 14 residues. As DNA, the CDR3 is TGCGCCAGCAGCCCAAGGACAGCCGAAAACATTCAGTACTTC. Translating it yields CASSPRTAENIQYF.

The gene calls are TRBV15 and TRBJ1-5; 7 nucleotides line up with TRBD1. J was trimmed by 3 bases and V by 6 bases; bases with no gene match: 8. This CDR3 comprises 15 residues. Germline V gene sequence: CDR1 LNHNV, CDR2 YYDKDF (reference sequence). This CDR3 is CATSKTGQINQPQHF. CDR3 DNA: TGTGCCACCAGTAAGACGGGACAGATCAATCAGCCCCAGCATTTT. Drawing the rest from reference TRBV15 and TRBJ1-5, the complete variable domain is DAMVIQNPRYQVTQFGKPVTLSCSQTLNHNVMYWYQQKSSQAPKLLFHYYDKDFNNEADTPDNFQSRRPNTSFCFLDIRSPGLGDTAMYLCATSKTGQINQPQHFGDGTRLSIL.

Remarks on this clonotype: A single base separates this from a much larger clone, so it may be a read error. J is TRBJ2-1 and V is TRBV12-3 or TRBV12-4; 7 bases are shared with TRBD2. J was trimmed by 6 bases and V by 1 base; bases with no gene match: 6. The CDR3 is made up of 15 amino acids. DNA for the CDR3: TGTGCCAGCAGTTTAGTCAGCGGGGTTGGCAATGAGCAGTTCTTC. It encodes CASSLVSGVGNEQFF.

Turning to this clonotype: Because it lacks the conserved phenylalanine or tryptophan at the end, this CDR3 is likely a read error. It is unclear where the CDR3 begins or ends on the DNA, so no DNA is shown, and the CDR3 is as TCRdb lists it. The chain recombines TRBV5-8 with TRBJ1-1. CDR1 is SGHTS and CDR2 is YDEGEE in the germline V gene. The CDR3 totals 12 residues, both ends included. This chain's CDR3 is CASSFFRRPVPI.

This clonotype turned up a few times. The gene calls are TRBV24-1 and TRBJ2-3; D unclear. Trimming removed 9 bases from V and 2 bases from J, with 23 bases in between. The CDR3 contains 17 residues. The germline CDR1 and CDR2 sequences are KGHDR and SFDVKD. CDR3 in DNA: TGTGCCACCGAGGAGCCTCCCAAGATAGGGCACACAGATACGCAGTATTTT. Translating gives CATEEPPKIGHTDTQYF.

V is TRBV27 and J is TRBJ2-7; D is possibly TRBD1 or TRBD2 (6 bases each). This CDR3 spans 13 amino acids. The ends were cut back, 5 bases at V and 7 bases at J, with 15 bases in the middle. CDR1 is MNHEY, CDR2 SMNVEV, per germline (reference sequence). The CDR3 nucleotides read TGTGCCAGCAGTCCCCCGGGGGCACGGGAGCAGTACTTC. Translating gives CASSPPGAREQYF.